The 10 T cell receptor beta chains given below trace back to one sample, sequenced in a study of beta chain features in type 1 diabetes. Expressed TCRB transcripts were sequenced because the entire RNA isolate underwent reverse transcription. The repertoire was sequenced with immunoSEQ multiplex PCR; TCRdb's copy has only in-frame clones and lacks some. The sample holds hundreds of thousands of clones, roughly an eighth seen once. Study findings and constraints: Across all four CD4+ subsets, people with type 1 diabetes showed modestly shorter TCRB CDR3s.

No cognate antigen is known for these TCRs. Sequenced material: naive CD4+ T cells from blood. All receptors derive from a man younger than 30 with type 1 diabetes.

This clone was observed a few times. The chain has TRBV7-9 and TRBJ1-4; the D is unclear. From germline, CDR1 is SEHNR and CDR2 FQNEAQ (reference sequence). The CDR3 loop spans 14 amino acids. With 2 bases removed from V and 8 bases from J, the gap between germline ends came to 12 bases. The CDR3 nucleotides are TGTGCCAGCAGCTTACCCCCCCTCGAGGAAAAACTGTTTTTT. Amino acids: CASSLPPLEEKLFF.

This clone was picked up a small number of times. Within the sample, other DNA sequences also encode this same CDR3. V usage is TRBV30 and J usage is TRBJ2-7; unclear D gene. The CDR3 is made up of 12 amino acids. Per the germline V gene, CDR1 is GTSNPN and CDR2 is SVGIG (reference sequence). The V and J ends lost 4 bases and 2 bases respectively, with 9 bases between them. CDR3 amino acids: CAWNAGTYEQYF. DNA of the CDR3: TGTGCCTGGAACGCAGGCACCTACGAGCAGTACTTC.

The chain has TRBV5-6 and TRBJ1-1; TRBD1 might be the D (5 bases). The V gene's germline CDR1 is SGHDT and CDR2 YYEEEE. The CDR3 covers 14 residues. With 3 bases removed from V and 1 base from J, the gap between germline ends came to 10 bases. The CDR3 region is CASSWGSRNTEAFF. CDR3 nucleotide sequence: TGTGCCAGCAGCTGGGGGTCACGGAACACTGAAGCTTTCTTT.

This clone was seen more than once but under ten times. This sequence joins TRBV18 and TRBJ2-1, with 15 bases identical to TRBD2. J gave up 4 bases and V 3 bases, and 1 base lay outside the gene matches. The CDR3 covers 16 residues. Germline values: CDR1 KGHSH, CDR2 LQKENI. As DNA, the CDR3 is TGTGCCAGCTCACCCGGGACTAGCGGGAGGTACAATGAGCAGTTCTTC. It translates to CASSPGTSGRYNEQFF.

This clone was seen a handful of times. The chain joins TRBV10-3 to TRBJ2-7, with D possibly being TRBD1 or TRBD2 (5 bases each). In germline, CDR1 is ENHRY, CDR2 SYGVKD. The V gene lost 3 bases and the J gene lost 1 base, with 16 bases spanning the gap. CDR3 length: 16 amino acids. The CDR3 DNA is TGTGCCATCAGTGAACCCCCCCGGGACGGTTCCTACGAGCAGTACTTC. This sequence encodes CAISEPPRDGSYEQYF.

This chain joins TRBV18 and TRBJ1-4; tentatively, D is TRBD1 (6 bases). V lost 6 bases to trimming and J lost 3 bases, with 14 bases between them. The CDR3 extends over 15 amino acids. Germline V gene lookup returns CDR1 KGHSH and CDR2 LQKENI. CDR3: CASSRDEGANEKLFF. The CDR3 DNA follows: TGTGCCAGCTCGCGGGACGAGGGGGCTAATGAAAAACTGTTTTTT.

This clone was picked up a small number of times. CDR3 nucleotides: TGTGCCAGCAGCTTAGGGGCCGCGAACACCGGGGAGCTGTTTTTT. Protein product: CASSLGAANTGELFF. The rearrangement joins TRBV11-1 to TRBJ2-2; D gene uncertain. Germline CDR1 reads SGHAT; CDR2 reads FQDESV (reference sequence). The CDR3 extends over 15 amino acids. Trimming shortened V by 1 base and J by 0 bases, and 6 bases separated the two germline ends. Looking up the rest from reference TRBV11-1 and TRBJ2-2 gives the full variable domain: EAEVAQSPRYKITEKSQAVAFWCDPISGHATLYWYRQILGQGPELLVQFQDESVVDDSQLPKDRFSAERLKGVDSTLKIQPAELGDSAMYLCASSLGAANTGELFFGEGSRLTVL.

This clone was seen a few times. The chain combines TRBV15 with TRBJ2-3; 8 nucleotides line up with TRBD1. Germline V lookup: CDR1 LNHNV, CDR2 YYDKDF (reference sequence). V lost 0 bases, J lost 6 bases, and 8 bases stayed unmatched. The CDR3 covers 16 residues. The CDR3, as DNA: TGTGCCACCAGCAGAGATCCCCAGGGGGCGATTGATACGCAGTATTTT. It is translated as CATSRDPQGAIDTQYF. Full variable domain (missing parts from reference TRBV15 and TRBJ2-3): DAMVIQNPRYQVTQFGKPVTLSCSQTLNHNVMYWYQQKSSQAPKLLFHYYDKDFNNEADTPDNFQSRRPNTSFCFLDIRSPGLGDTAMYLCATSRDPQGAIDTQYFGPGTRLTVL.

This rearrangement joins TRBV6-5 to TRBJ1-2; 10 nucleotides match TRBD1. After removal of 6 bases from V and 1 base from J, the junction contained 5 bases not matched to a gene. The CDR3 spans 15 residues. The germline V gene encodes CDR1 MNHEY and CDR2 SVGAGI. The CDR3 sequence: CASRPGTGVNYGYTF. CDR3 nucleotides: TGTGCCAGCAGACCTGGGACAGGGGTTAACTATGGCTACACCTTC.

V and J are TRBV19 and TRBJ2-7, with D possibly TRBD2 on 5 matching bases. Trimming took 7 bases from V and 3 from J, leaving 10 bases between them. Per germline, CDR1 LNHDA and CDR2 SQIVND (reference sequence). The CDR3 is 12 amino acids. The CDR3 reads CASNAGGYEQYF. CDR3 DNA: TGTGCCAGTAATGCAGGAGGCTACGAGCAGTACTTC.